These T cell receptor beta chains were read from a single sample in a study of blood T cell repertoires in COVID-19. Sequencing used immunoSEQ multiplex PCR; TCRdb keeps in-frame clones, though not all of them. The sample lists 150,000 to 200,000 clones, around nine tenths occurring once. Sequencing was carried out using peripheral blood. The receptors derive from a man between 65 and 85 years old with acute or convalescent COVID-19. The CDR3 runs from the conserved cysteine through the conserved F or W.

TRBV4-3	TRBJ2-5	CASSQVSGGTKETQYF
TRBV5-1	TRBJ2-3	CASRDLILAGIDTQYF
TRBV28	TRBJ1-1	CASGGWGDTEAFF
TRBV11-3	TRBJ2-1	CASSFGGEESEQFF
TRBV7-9	TRBJ2-2	CASSHDTAGNTGELFF
TRBV30	TRBJ1-6	CAWSANSPLHF
TRBV28	TRBJ1-5	CASIGQPLKPQHF
TRBV4-1	TRBJ1-5	CASSQRENQPQHF
TRBV19	TRBJ1-5	CASRRDRGHQPQHF
TRBV7-9	TRBJ2-7	CASSLSGGYFYEQYF
TRBV6-5	TRBJ1-1	CASSTTGATEAFF
TRBV4-3	TRBJ1-2	CASSRQGGPNYGYTF
TRBV10-3	TRBJ1-1	CAISVAGRPEAFF
TRBV3-1/TRBV3-2	TRBJ1-4	CASSFRQGADEKLFF
TRBV11-2	TRBJ2-7	CASSLLRTSGGAYEQYF
TRBV5-1	TRBJ2-5	CASSSLGGRAGGTQYF
TRBV4-2	TRBJ1-4	CASSQDFRATNEKLFF
TRBV4-3	TRBJ2-5	CASSQDSRIETQYF
TRBV4-1	TRBJ2-3	CASSQAPAGGSDTQYF
TRBV7-2	TRBJ1-5	CASSPRGNQPQHF
TRBV7-6	TRBJ1-5	CASSLEDRGRQPQHF
TRBV11-2	TRBJ2-7	CASSSLKGGVYEQYF
TRBV6-1	TRBJ1-3	CASSEEGGNTIYF
TRBV3-1/TRBV3-2	TRBJ1-1	CASSQLTEAFF
TRBV21-1	TRBJ1-6	CASSPEGFSNSPLHF
TRBV6-4	TRBJ1-5	CASSPSPGGPQHF
TRBV5-1	TRBJ1-4	CASSFGTPNEKLFF
TRBV5-5	TRBJ2-3	CASSFALGGVTNTQYF
TRBV27	TRBJ1-2	CASSVDRADYGYTF
TRBV28	TRBJ1-5	CASSPLNQPQHF
TRBV6-2/TRBV6-3	TRBJ1-4	CASSRRGISNEKLFF
TRBV28	TRBJ2-1	CASRRVGGLLGEQFF
TRBV10-1	TRBJ2-3	CATTDPSGTQYF
TRBV9	TRBJ1-5	CASSVDRSLSNQPQHF
TRBV6-4	TRBJ1-5	CASSALGGGQPQHF
TRBV7-3	TRBJ2-7	CASSHPGLADEQYF
TRBV9	TRBJ2-5	CASSAYTSGGGETQYF
TRBV29-1	TRBJ2-3	CSVAWVAGSQYF
TRBV14	TRBJ2-6	CASSRTRSGANVLTF
TRBV9	TRBJ1-4	CASSRGRGNEKLFF
TRBV5-1	TRBJ2-7	CASSPGSFSYEQYF
TRBV7-3	TRBJ2-3	CASSRGTDTQYF
TRBV9	TRBJ1-6	CASSARGQGYSPLHF
TRBV7-3	TRBJ2-7	CASSLRGPTGKEQYF
TRBV18	TRBJ2-3	CASSRAGGAADTQYF
TRBV5-1	TRBJ2-2	CASSLASGALGELFF
TRBV4-2	TRBJ1-1	CASSQSDRRNTEAFF
TRBV9	TRBJ2-1	CASTTDGGAYNEQFF
TRBV12-1	TRBJ2-1	CARTSPDNEQFF
TRBV6-1	TRBJ2-5	CASSEYGGSGQETQYF
TRBV29-1	TRBJ2-2	CSVERGAGELFF
TRBV7-8	TRBJ1-1	CASSFYPDASDFDTEAFF
TRBV5-6	TRBJ1-5	CASSLVGGDQPQHF
TRBV4-1	TRBJ1-2	CASSQTANYGYTF
TRBV7-2	TRBJ2-1	CASSAYNEQFF